Following are 7 T cell receptor beta chains from one sample sequenced in a study of siplizumab effects on memory and regulatory T cells. Only in-frame clones appear in the TCRdb table, and some are missing; sequencing was by immunoSEQ multiplex PCR. The sample has 95,000 to 130,000 clones, around 94% seen once; the top ten hold under 2%. The material sequenced was non-Treg CD4+ T cells sorted from blood. All receptors derive from a human donor in good health.

This chain uses TRBV6-1 with TRBJ1-2, with 8 bases fitting TRBD1. Looked up from germline, CDR1 is MNHNS and CDR2 is SASEGT. Germline trimming cut 3 bases from V and 7 bases from J; bases unmatched to any gene: 4. The CDR3 is made up of 13 amino acids. Written as DNA, the CDR3 is TGTGCCAGCAGTGACAGCGGGACAGGTGGCTACACCTTC. It codes for CASSDSGTGGYTF.

The chain links TRBV5-1 to TRBJ2-1; weak D call: TRBD1 (8 bases). The V end lost 3 bases, the J end lost 6 bases, and 22 bases lay between the germline ends. Germline loops: CDR1 SGHRS, CDR2 YFSETQ. The CDR3 totals 17 residues. The CDR3 spells CASSSLIYRGGSNEQFF. The CDR3, as DNA: TGCGCCAGCAGCTCATTAATCTACAGGGGGGGATCCAATGAGCAGTTCTTC.

On this clone: Germline is not matched at one junction end, which may reflect a read error. This chain joins TRBV7-6 and TRBJ1-1; no definite D call. This CDR3 region has 15 residues. Germline V gene data show CDR1 as SGHVS and CDR2 as FNYEAQ. Here the CDR3 reads CASSLEPGMNAEVFF. Written as DNA, the CDR3 is TGTGCCAGCAGCTTAGAGCCGGGTATGAATGCTGAAGTTTTCTTT.

The chain joins TRBV11-2 to TRBJ2-1; 12 positions match TRBD2. The V segment lost 5 bases and the J segment 2 bases; nucleotides outside the gene matches: 10. The CDR3 consists of 18 residues. CDR1 is SGHAT and CDR2 is FQNNGV in the germline V gene. The CDR3 protein is CASSQGLAGGGPYNEQFF. CDR3 nucleotides: TGTGCCAGCAGCCAGGGGCTAGCGGGAGGGGGACCCTACAATGAGCAGTTCTTC.

The chain uses TRBV4-1 and TRBJ2-6, with D uncertain. V was trimmed by 2 bases and J by 0 bases, leaving 11 bases between them. This CDR3 spans 17 amino acids. Germline loops: CDR1 MGHRA, CDR2 YSYEKL. As DNA, the CDR3 is TGCGCCAGCAGCCAAAGCCAGACGAGCTCTGGGGCCAACGTCCTGACTTTC. Protein product: CASSQSQTSSGANVLTF.

The chain joins TRBV25-1 to TRBJ2-3; the match to TRBD2 covers 8 bases. After removal of 5 bases from V and 6 bases from J, the junction contained 10 bases not matched to a gene. The CDR3 contains 15 residues. CDR1 MGHDK and CDR2 SYGVNS come from the germline V gene. DNA of the CDR3: TGTGCCAGCAGTACAACCGGGGGGGCCATGGATACGCAGTATTTT. Its translation: CASSTTGGAMDTQYF. The full variable domain, rest sourced from reference TRBV25-1 and TRBJ2-3, is EADIYQTPRYLVIGTGKKITLECSQTMGHDKMYWYQQDPGMELHLIHYSYGVNSTEKGDLSSESTVSRIRTEHFPLTLESARPSHTSQYLCASSTTGGAMDTQYFGPGTRLTVL.

This clone was detected once. This chain uses TRBV15 with TRBJ1-2, with D possibly TRBD1 on 5 matching bases. Germline V lookup: CDR1 LNHNV, CDR2 YYDKDF (reference sequence). The CDR3 has 15 amino acids. The V end lost 0 bases, the J end lost 2 bases, and 10 bases lay between the germline ends. CDR3 residues: CATSRESGVNYGYTF. CDR3 sequence (DNA): TGTGCCACCAGCAGAGAGTCGGGGGTGAACTATGGCTACACCTTC.